The sequence of this TCR beta chain was determined in a study of T-cell memory formation after mild COVID-19. Overall study: Clusters were largely donor specific. Broader study findings: Among CD4+ contracting clones, most were CM and EM, and CD8+ ones EMRA.

This clonotype was picked up a small number of times. Antigen unknown. The CDR3 has 15 amino acids. Germline V gene sequence: CDR1 SGDLS, CDR2 YYNGEE. V was clipped by 3 bases and J by 5 bases, with 16 bases between them. With constant-segment primers, 5'RACE yielded cDNA libraries of TCR alpha and TCR beta that carried sample barcodes and UMIs. TCRdb processed the 5' RACE reads anew with MiXCR; each CDR3 protein has one entry. This table holds about 560,000 distinct CDR3 sequences, roughly 18% found once. The V call is TRBV9, the J call TRBJ2-3, with a weak D call TRBD1 (6 bases). This TCR was sampled from an adult woman who had mild COVID-19 (a few samples of this study predate the infection). Cell type and time point are not known. Input material: PBMCs or a T cell subset sorted from them (not recorded which). CDR3 sequence reads: CASSGIRQDVDTQYF. The CDR3 DNA is TGTGCCAGCAGCGGGATCCGACAGGATGTAGATACGCAGTATTTT.